The 10 T cell receptor beta chains given below trace back to one sample, sequenced in a study of T-cell memory formation after mild COVID-19 (TCRdb year 2021). The library was built by means of 5' RACE. Instrument used: Illumina NovaSeq 6000. TCRdb reprocessed the public reads (quality trimming at Q25 with fastp, clone calling with MiXCR) and kept in-frame beta chains. Rows are unified per CDR3 protein, each entry keeping the most common DNA and genes. Recorded for this sample are 470,000 or so distinct CDR3 sequences; roughly 23% of them occurred a single time. Around 13% of the sample belongs to the ten largest clones. The sample consisted of PBMCs or a T cell subset sorted from them (not recorded which). These TCRs come from an adult woman who had mild COVID-19 (a few samples of this study predate the infection). The sample titles of this study are shuffled in the database, so cell type and time point are left out; the donor was told from shared clones.

The rearrangement uses TRBV30 and TRBJ2-7; no definite D call. The CDR3 consists of 13 residues. Trimming shortened V by 0 bases and J by 2 bases, and 8 bases separated the two germline ends. The germline V gene encodes CDR1 GTSNPN and CDR2 SVGIG (reference sequence). CDR3 DNA sequence: TGTGCCTGGAGTGTACTTGGTACCTACGAGCAGTACTTC. Protein sequence: CAWSVLGTYEQYF. Together with reference TRBV30 and TRBJ2-7, the CDR3 gives the full variable domain: SQTIHQWPATLVQPVGSPLSLECTVEGTSNPNLYWYRQAAGRGLQLLFYSVGIGQISSEVPQNLSASRPQDRQFILSSKKLLLSDSGFYLCAWSVLGTYEQYFGPGTRLTVT.

This clonotype was counted between two and nine times. V gene TRBV5-6 combines with J gene TRBJ2-7; D not resolved. This CDR3 has 11 residues. In germline, CDR1 is SGHDT, CDR2 YYEEEE. V shed 1 base and J shed 5 bases, with 4 bases lying between them. CDR3 sequence (DNA): TGTGCCAGCAGCTTGTTCGACGAGCAGTACTTC. It codes for CASSLFDEQYF. Supplemented by reference TRBV5-6 and TRBJ2-7, the full variable domain reads DAGVTQSPTHLIKTRGQQVTLRCSPKSGHDTVSWYQQALGQGPQFIFQYYEEEERQRGNFPDRFSGHQFPNYSSELNVNALLLGDSALYLCASSLFDEQYFGPGTRLTVT.

This rearrangement joins TRBV7-9 to TRBJ2-4, with 8 bases aligning to TRBD2. J was trimmed by 3 bases and V by 0 bases; bases with no gene match: 7. Germline lookup yields CDR1 SEHNR and CDR2 FQNEAQ (reference sequence). The CDR3 has 17 residues. The chain's CDR3 is CASSLALGAGVKNIQYF. The CDR3 coding sequence is TGTGCCAGCAGCTTAGCGTTAGGAGCGGGAGTCAAAAACATTCAGTACTTC.

The gene calls are TRBV29-1 and TRBJ2-7; D may match TRBD1 or TRBD2 (5 bases each). V was cut by 6 bases and J by 1 base, with 28 bases left in between. The V gene's germline CDR1 is SQVTM and CDR2 ANQGSEA. This CDR3 comprises 18 residues. CDR3 DNA: TGCAGCGTCCGACTACCCAAGTCGGGGCAAGGAAGATCCTACGAGCAGTACTTC. Translation: CSVRLPKSGQGRSYEQYF.

This clonotype was seen more than once but under ten times. The chain links TRBV30 to TRBJ2-3; D unresolved. Germline CDR1 reads GTSNPN; CDR2 reads SVGIG (reference sequence). This CDR3 region has 13 residues. Deletions cut 3 bases from V and 0 bases from J, with 7 bases between. In nucleotides, the CDR3 is TGTGCCTGGAGCGCCCACAGCACAGATACGCAGTATTTT. It translates to CAWSAHSTDTQYF.

This chain connects TRBV20-1 to TRBJ1-2, with 7 nucleotides matching TRBD1. This CDR3 region has 14 residues. Trimming at V came to 6 bases and at J to 4 bases, leaving 11 bases not matched to a gene. CDR1 and CDR2 from the germline V gene are DFQATT and SNEGSKA (reference sequence). This chain's CDR3 is CSAPGQKAGYGYTF. The CDR3 bases are TGCAGTGCCCCGGGACAGAAAGCTGGCTATGGCTACACCTTC.

This clonotype was seen more than once but under ten times. The CDR3 coding sequence is TGTGCCATCAGTGAGTCTAATCAGGAGACCCAGTACTTC. Translation: CAISESNQETQYF. This chain uses TRBV10-3 with TRBJ2-5; D ambiguous. CDR3 length: 13 residues. The V end lost 0 bases, the J end lost 5 bases, and 7 bases lay between the germline ends. Germline loops: CDR1 ENHRY, CDR2 SYGVKD.

Only a few counts were recorded for this clonotype. In DNA form, the CDR3 reads TGTGCCAGCAGTTTAATCGGCGGATTCTCCTACGAGCAGTACTTC. Its protein is CASSLIGGFSYEQYF. V gene TRBV12-3 or TRBV12-4 combines with J gene TRBJ2-7; D not resolved. The CDR3 has 15 amino acids. The V end was cut by 2 bases, the J end by 0 bases, with 11 bases between.

The chain has TRBV27 and TRBJ2-6, with 8 bases lining up with TRBD1. The length of the CDR3 is 17 residues. Germline CDR1 MNHEY, CDR2 SMNVEV (reference sequence). Trimming at V came to 5 bases and at J to 0 bases, leaving 6 bases not matched to a gene. CDR3 DNA: TGTGCCAGCAGTCTTCGACAGGGGAGCTCTGGGGCCAACGTCCTGACTTTC. This translates into CASSLRQGSSGANVLTF.

This clonotype showed up just a few times. The CDR3 DNA is TGTGCCAGCAGCTTAGTAGCTAGCGGGAGCCACGAGCAGTACTTC. Encoded protein: CASSLVASGSHEQYF. The V and J genes are TRBV11-2 and TRBJ2-7; TRBD2 agrees at 10 bases. Trimming at V came to 1 base and at J to 5 bases, leaving 5 bases not matched to a gene. The germline CDR1 and CDR2 sequences are SGHAT and FQNNGV. CDR3 size: 15 residues.